Listed here is a single T cell receptor (beta chain). TCRdb used MiXCR to reprocess the RT-PCR reads, holding one entry per CDR3 protein. The sample carries hundreds of thousands of distinct CDR3 sequences, approximately 15% recorded once. This entry belongs to a study of response to subunit inactivated influenza vaccine. There are 16 residues in the CDR3. J was trimmed by 15 bases and V by 0 bases; bases with no gene match: 15. Germline V gene data show CDR1 as SGDLS and CDR2 as YYNGEE. The source material was CD4+ T cells sorted from PBMCs, sampled roughly 24 months after vaccination. This TCR was recovered from a man in his fifties or sixties who received an inactivated influenza vaccine. V is TRBV9 and J is TRBJ2-1; 10 bases line up with TRBD2. The CDR3 protein is CASSVDPAGGPTERFF. CDR3 DNA sequence: TGTGCCAGCAGCGTAGATCCAGCGGGGGGGCCTACCGAAAGGTTCTTC.